This paragraph covers one T cell receptor beta chain sequence. Its antigen is not identified. Expressed TCRB transcripts were sequenced because the entire RNA isolate underwent reverse transcription. Some clones are missing from TCRdb's copy, which holds only in-frame ones; the method was immunoSEQ multiplex PCR. The data show fewer than 350,000 clones, with 15% to 20% seen just once and under 0.055% held by the top ten. The data were taken from a study of beta chain features in type 1 diabetes. Across the study: All samples yielded over 95,000,000 examined sorted cells.

The CDR3 has 14 amino acids. Trimming took 8 bases from V and 7 from J; bases not matched to a gene: 7. Germline assignment: CDR1 GTSNPN and CDR2 SVGIG (reference sequence). Overall study findings and caveats: Moderate yet significant TCRB CDR3 shortening was seen in Type 1 diabetes patients in all four CD4+ subsets. A PCR bias possibly favoring shorter templates would apply equally to patients and controls.

This TCR derives from a young woman in good health. The sample taken for sequencing was naive CD4+ T cells from blood. This sequence joins TRBV30 and TRBJ2-1; 14 positions match TRBD2. The CDR3: CAQGRTSGGNEQFF. In nucleotides, the CDR3 is TGTGCCCAAGGGCGGACTAGCGGGGGGAATGAGCAGTTCTTC.